This T cell receptor beta chain originates from a study of blood T cell repertoires in COVID-19. Across the study: Sources were T cells, B-cell-depleted T cells, or PBMCs; the material itself was cDNA or gDNA.

The CDR3 loop spans 18 amino acids. V gave up 2 bases and J gave up 1 base; unmatched junction bases: 12. In germline, CDR1 is SGHRS, CDR2 YFSETQ. The repertoire was sequenced with immunoSEQ multiplex PCR; TCRdb's copy has only in-frame clones and lacks some. The table lists some 17,000 clones, 91% of them singletons. The specimen was peripheral blood. The sequence came from a man aged 55-75 years with active COVID-19. The rearrangement uses TRBV5-1 and TRBJ1-3, with 7 bases fitting TRBD1. The CDR3, as DNA: TGCGCCAGCAGCTTATACAGGTTGGGACAGCCGTCTGGAAACACCATATATTTT. Translated: CASSLYRLGQPSGNTIYF.